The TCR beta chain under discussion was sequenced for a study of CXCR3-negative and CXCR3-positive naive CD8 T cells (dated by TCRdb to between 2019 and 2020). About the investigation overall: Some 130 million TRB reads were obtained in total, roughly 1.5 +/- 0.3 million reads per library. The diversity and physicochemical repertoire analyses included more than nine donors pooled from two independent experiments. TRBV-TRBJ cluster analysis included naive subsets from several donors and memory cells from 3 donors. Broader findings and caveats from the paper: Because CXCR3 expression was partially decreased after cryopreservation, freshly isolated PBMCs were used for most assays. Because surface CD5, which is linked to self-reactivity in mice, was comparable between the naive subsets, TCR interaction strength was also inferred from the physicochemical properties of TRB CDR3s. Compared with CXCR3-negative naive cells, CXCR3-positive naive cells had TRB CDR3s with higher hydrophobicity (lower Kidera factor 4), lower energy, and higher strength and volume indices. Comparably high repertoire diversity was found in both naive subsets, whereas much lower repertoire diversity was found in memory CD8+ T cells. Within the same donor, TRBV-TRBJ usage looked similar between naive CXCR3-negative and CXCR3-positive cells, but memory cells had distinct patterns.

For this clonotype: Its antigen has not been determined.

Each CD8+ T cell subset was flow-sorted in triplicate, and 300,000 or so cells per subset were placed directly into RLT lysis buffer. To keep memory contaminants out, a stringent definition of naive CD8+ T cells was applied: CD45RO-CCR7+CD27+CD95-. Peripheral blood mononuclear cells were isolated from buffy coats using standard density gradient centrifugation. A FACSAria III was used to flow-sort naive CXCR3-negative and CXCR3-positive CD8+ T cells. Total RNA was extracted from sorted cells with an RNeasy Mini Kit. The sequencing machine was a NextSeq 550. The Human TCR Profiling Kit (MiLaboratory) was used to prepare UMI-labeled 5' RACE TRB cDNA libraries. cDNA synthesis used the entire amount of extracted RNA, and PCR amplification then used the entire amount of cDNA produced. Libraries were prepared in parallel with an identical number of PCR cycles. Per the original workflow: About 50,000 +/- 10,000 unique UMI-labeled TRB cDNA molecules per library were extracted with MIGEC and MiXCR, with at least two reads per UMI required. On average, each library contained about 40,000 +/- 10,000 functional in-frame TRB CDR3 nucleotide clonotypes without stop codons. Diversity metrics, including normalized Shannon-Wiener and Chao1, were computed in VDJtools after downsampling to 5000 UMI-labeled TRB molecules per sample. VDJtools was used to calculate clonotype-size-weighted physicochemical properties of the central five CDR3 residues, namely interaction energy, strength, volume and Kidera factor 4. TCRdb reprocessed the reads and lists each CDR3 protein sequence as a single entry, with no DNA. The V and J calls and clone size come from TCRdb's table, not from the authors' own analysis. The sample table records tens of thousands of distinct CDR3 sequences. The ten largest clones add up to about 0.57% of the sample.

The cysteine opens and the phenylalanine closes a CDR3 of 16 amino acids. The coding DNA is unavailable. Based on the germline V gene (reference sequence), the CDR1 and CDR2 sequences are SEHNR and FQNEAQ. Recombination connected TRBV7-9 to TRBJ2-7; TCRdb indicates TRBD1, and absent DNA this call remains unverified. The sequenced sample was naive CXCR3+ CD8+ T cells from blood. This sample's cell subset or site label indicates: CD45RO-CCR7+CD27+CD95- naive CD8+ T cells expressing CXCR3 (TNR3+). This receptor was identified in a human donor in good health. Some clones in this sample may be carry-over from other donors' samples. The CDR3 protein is CASETTPGQAIYEQYF.